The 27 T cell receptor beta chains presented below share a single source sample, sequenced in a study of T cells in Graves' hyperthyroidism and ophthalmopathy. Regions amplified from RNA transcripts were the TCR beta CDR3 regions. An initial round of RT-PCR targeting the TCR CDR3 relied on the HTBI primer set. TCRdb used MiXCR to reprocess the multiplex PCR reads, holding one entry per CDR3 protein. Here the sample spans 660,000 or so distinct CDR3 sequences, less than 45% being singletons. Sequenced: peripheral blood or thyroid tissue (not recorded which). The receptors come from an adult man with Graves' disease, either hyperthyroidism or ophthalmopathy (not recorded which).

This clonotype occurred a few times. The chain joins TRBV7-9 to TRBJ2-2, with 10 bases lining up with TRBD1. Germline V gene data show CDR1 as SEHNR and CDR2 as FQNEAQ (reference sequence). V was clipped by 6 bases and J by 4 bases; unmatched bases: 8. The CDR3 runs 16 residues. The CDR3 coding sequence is TGTGCCAGCAGGCAGACAGGGGGCGGTAGCACCGGGGAGCTGTTTTTT. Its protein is CASRQTGGGSTGELFF.

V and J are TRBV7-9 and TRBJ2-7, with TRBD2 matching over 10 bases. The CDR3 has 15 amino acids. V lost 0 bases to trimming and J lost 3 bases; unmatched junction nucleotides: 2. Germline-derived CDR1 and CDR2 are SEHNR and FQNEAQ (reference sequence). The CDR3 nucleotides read TGTGCCAGCAGCTTAGCGCCTAGCGGGAGCTACGAGCAGTACTTC. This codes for CASSLAPSGSYEQYF.

CDR3 nucleotides: TGCGCCAGCAGCAGGGGACTAGCGGGAGTTGCCGAGCAGTACTTC. Translation gives CASSRGLAGVAEQYF. The chain carries TRBV5-1 and TRBJ2-7; the match to TRBD2 covers 14 bases. The CDR3 is made up of 15 amino acids. Trimming at V came to 4 bases and at J to 6 bases, leaving 6 bases not matched to a gene. The germline CDR1 and CDR2 sequences are SGHRS and YFSETQ.

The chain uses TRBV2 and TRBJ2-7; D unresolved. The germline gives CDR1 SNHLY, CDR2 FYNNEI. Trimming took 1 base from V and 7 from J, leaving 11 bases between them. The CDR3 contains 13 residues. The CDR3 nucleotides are TGTGCCAGCAGTGAAGTTATGATCCGGGAGCAGTACTTC. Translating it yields CASSEVMIREQYF.

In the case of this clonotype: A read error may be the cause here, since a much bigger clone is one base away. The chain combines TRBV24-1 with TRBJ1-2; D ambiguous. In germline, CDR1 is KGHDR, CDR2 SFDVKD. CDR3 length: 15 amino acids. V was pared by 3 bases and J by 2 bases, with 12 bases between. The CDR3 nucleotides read TGTGCCACCAGTGATCAGTGGACGGGGAACTATGGCTACACCTTC. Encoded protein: CATSDQWTGNYGYTF.

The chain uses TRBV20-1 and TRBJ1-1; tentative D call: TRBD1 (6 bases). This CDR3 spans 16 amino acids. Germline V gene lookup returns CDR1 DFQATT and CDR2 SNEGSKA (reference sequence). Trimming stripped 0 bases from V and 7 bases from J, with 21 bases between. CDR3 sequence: CSARDQRTGTIIEAFF. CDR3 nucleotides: TGCAGTGCTAGAGATCAGAGAACAGGGACTATTATTGAAGCTTTCTTT.

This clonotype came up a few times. CDR3 amino acids: CASSLLDTTNEKLFF. CDR3 bases: TGTGCCAGCAGCTTGTTGGATACAACTAATGAAAAACTGTTTTTT. V usage is TRBV7-9 and J usage is TRBJ1-4; the D is unclear. CDR1 is SEHNR and CDR2 is FQNEAQ in the germline V gene (reference sequence). This CDR3 is built from 15 residues. V dropped 3 bases and J dropped 0 bases, with 8 bases sitting between them.

The CDR3 DNA reads TGTGCCAGCAGCCCTGCTGTTGGGCTTAGGTCGGAAGCTTTCTTT. As protein: CASSPAVGLRSEAFF. J is TRBJ1-1 and V is TRBV7-3, with D unresolved. This CDR3 spans 15 amino acids. Germline loops: CDR1 SGHTA, CDR2 FQGTGA. The V end lost 5 bases, the J end lost 8 bases, and 21 bases lay between the germline ends.

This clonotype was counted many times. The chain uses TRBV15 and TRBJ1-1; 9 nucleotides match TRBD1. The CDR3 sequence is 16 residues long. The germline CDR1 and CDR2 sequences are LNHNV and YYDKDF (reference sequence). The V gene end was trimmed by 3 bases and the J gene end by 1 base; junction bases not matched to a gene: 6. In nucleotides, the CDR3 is TGTGCCACCAGCAGGGGGGACAGGGCCAAGAACACTGAAGCTTTCTTT. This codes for CATSRGDRAKNTEAFF.

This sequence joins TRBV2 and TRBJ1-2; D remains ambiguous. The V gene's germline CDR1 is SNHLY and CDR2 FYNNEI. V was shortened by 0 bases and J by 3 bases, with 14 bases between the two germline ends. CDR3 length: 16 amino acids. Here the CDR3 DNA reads TGTGCCAGCAGTGAAGCGCTAGAAGGGTGGGACTATGGCTACACCTTC. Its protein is CASSEALEGWDYGYTF.

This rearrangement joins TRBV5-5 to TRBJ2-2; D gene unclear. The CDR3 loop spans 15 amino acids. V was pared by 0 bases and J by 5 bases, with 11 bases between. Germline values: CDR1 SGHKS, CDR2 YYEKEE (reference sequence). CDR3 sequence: CASSLVARPTGELFF. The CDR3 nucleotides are TGTGCCAGCAGCTTGGTGGCTAGGCCTACCGGGGAGCTGTTTTTT.

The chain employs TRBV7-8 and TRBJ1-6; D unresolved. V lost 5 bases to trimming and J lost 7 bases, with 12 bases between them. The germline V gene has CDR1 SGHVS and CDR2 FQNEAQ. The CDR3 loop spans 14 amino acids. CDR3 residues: CASSQQQRNSPLHF. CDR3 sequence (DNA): TGTGCCAGCAGCCAACAACAGAGAAATTCACCCCTCCACTTT.

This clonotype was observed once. The CDR3 DNA reads TGCAGCGTTGCAGGGGGCCCAGGGTTTGATGACTACACCTTC. Translated, it gives CSVAGGPGFDDYTF. The chain links TRBV29-1 to TRBJ1-2; 8 bases match TRBD1. The ends lost 4 bases at V and 10 bases at J; junction bases unmatched: 14. CDR1 and CDR2 (germline): SQVTM, ANQGSEA. This CDR3 comprises 14 residues.

The CDR3 DNA follows: TGCAGCGTTGAGATCAGGGGGCAGGTGGTTTGGGAGCAGTACTTC. Its translation is CSVEIRGQVVWEQYF. The V call is TRBV29-1, the J call TRBJ2-7; 8 nucleotides align to TRBD1. The CDR3 is 15 residues long. Germline loops: CDR1 SQVTM, CDR2 ANQGSEA. V lost 3 bases and J lost 7; bases outside the gene matches: 14.

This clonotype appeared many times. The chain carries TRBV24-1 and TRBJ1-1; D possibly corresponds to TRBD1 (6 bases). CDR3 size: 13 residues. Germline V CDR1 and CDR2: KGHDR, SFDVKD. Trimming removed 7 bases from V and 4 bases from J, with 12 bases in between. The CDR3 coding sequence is TGTGCCACCAGGGAGGGGGAAGGCACTGAAGCTTTCTTT. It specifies CATREGEGTEAFF.

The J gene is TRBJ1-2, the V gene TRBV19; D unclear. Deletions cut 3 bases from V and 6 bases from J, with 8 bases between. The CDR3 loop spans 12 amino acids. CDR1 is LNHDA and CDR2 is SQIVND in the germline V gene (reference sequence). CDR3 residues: CASSISGNGYTF. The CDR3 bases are TGTGCCAGTAGTATTTCAGGAAATGGCTACACCTTC.

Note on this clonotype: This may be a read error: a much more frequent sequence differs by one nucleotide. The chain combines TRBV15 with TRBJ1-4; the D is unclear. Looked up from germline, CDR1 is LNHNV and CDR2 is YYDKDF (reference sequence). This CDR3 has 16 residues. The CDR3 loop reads CAASRDLTVTNEKLFF. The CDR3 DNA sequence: TGTGCCGCCAGCAGAGATCTCACAGTAACTAATGAAAAACTGTTTTTT.

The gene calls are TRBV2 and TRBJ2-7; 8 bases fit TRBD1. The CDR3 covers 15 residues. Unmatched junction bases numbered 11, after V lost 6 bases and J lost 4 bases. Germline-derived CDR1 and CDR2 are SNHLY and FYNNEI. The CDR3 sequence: CASSPRQGPQYEQYF. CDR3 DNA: TGTGCCAGCAGCCCCCGACAGGGGCCTCAATACGAGCAGTACTTC.

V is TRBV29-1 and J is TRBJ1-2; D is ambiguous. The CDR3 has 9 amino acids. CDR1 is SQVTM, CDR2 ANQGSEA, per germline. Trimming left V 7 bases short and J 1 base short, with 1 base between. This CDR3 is CSDNYGYTF. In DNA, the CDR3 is TGCAGCGATAACTATGGCTACACCTTC.

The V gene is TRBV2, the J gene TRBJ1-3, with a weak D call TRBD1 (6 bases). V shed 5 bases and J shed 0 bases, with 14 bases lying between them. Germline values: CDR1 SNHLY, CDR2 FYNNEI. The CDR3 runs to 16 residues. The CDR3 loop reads CASSWGGGTSGNTIYF. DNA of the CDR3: TGTGCCAGCAGTTGGGGGGGCGGAACCTCTGGAAACACCATATATTTT.

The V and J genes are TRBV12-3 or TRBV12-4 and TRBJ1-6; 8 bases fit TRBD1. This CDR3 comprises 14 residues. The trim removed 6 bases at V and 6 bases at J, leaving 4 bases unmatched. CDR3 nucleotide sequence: TGTGCCAGCAGGGACAGGGCGGCTAATTCACCCCTCCACTTT. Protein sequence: CASRDRAANSPLHF.

The CDR3 nucleotides are TGTGCCAGCTTGGGGGACAGGGCTTCACCCCTCCACTTT. This gives the protein CASLGDRASPLHF. V gene TRBV25-1 combines with J gene TRBJ1-6; 9 bases fit TRBD1. Trimming removed 8 bases from V and 9 bases from J; junction bases left unmatched: 5. The CDR3 sequence is 13 residues long. Looked up from germline, CDR1 is MGHDK and CDR2 is SYGVNS.

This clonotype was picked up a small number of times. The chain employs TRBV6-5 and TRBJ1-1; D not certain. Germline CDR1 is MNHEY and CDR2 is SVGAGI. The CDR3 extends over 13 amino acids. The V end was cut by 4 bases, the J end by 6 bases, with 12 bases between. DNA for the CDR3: TGTGCCAGCAGTTTAGCCCAAGCCCCTGAAGCTTTCTTT. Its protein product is CASSLAQAPEAFF.

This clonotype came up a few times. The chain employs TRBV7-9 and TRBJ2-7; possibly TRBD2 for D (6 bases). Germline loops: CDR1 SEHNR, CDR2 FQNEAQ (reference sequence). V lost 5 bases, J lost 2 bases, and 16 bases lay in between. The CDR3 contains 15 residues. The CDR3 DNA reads TGTGCCAGCAGCGCCGAAGCGGGCGCTACCTACGAGCAGTACTTC. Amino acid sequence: CASSAEAGATYEQYF.

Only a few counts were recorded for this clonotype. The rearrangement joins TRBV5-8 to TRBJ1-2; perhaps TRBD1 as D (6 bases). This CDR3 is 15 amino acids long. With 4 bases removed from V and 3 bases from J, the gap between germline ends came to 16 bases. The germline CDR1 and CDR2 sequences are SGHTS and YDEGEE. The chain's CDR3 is CASSPTRTDYYGYTF. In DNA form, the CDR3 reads TGTGCCAGCAGCCCTACCCGGACAGACTACTATGGCTACACCTTC.

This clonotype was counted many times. The CDR3 is CASSVGGEGYEQYF. CDR3 nucleotide sequence: TGTGCCAGCAGCGTAGGGGGTGAGGGCTACGAGCAGTACTTC. The J gene is TRBJ2-7, the V gene TRBV9, with TRBD2 as a possible D gene (5 bases). Germline CDR1 SGDLS, CDR2 YYNGEE. Trimming stripped 0 bases from V and 3 bases from J, with 10 bases between. This CDR3 contains 14 residues.

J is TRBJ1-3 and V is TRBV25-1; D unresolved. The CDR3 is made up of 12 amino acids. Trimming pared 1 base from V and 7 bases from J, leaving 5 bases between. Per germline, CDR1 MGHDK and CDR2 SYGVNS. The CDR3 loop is CASSEWLNTIYF. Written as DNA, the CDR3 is TGTGCCAGCAGTGAATGGTTGAACACCATATATTTT. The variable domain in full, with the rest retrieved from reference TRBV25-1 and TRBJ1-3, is EADIYQTPRYLVIGTGKKITLECSQTMGHDKMYWYQQDPGMELHLIHYSYGVNSTEKGDLSSESTVSRIRTEHFPLTLESARPSHTSQYLCASSEWLNTIYFGEGSWLTVV.